Sequencing of this T cell receptor (beta chain) was carried out in a study of cytomegalovirus exposure and HLA in healthy donors. On the study more broadly: Ancestry clustering placed about 80% of over 300 genotyped donors in the Caucasian-associated cluster. Study-wide results and limits: Most likely, a cluster of highly shared sequence variants arose as a sequencing artifact.

CDR3 length equals 14 residues. Germline CDR1 is SEHNR and CDR2 is FQNEAQ (reference sequence). The study ran its PCR with 60 Vbeta and 13 Jbeta primers. Authors' data handling: In a later analysis, around 87 million unique TCR beta chains included roughly 11 million shared by two or more donors. Some clones are missing from TCRdb's copy, which holds only in-frame ones; the method was immunoSEQ multiplex PCR. V and J calls and clone size are those listed in that table; D and trimming were worked out from the DNA. This sample has about 130,000 clones, with more than 65% found just once. Concerning this clone: What it binds is not known. Its ends do not fully match the called genes, so a read error is possible.

The receptor was derived from a male donor in good health and CMV-seropositive. Sequenced: PBMCs. The V and J genes are TRBV7-9 and TRBJ1-4, with TRBD1 matching 7 bases. CDR3 loop: CSSSLGQTNEKLFF. CDR3 in DNA: TGTTCCAGCAGCTTGGGACAGACTAATGAAAAACTGTTTTTT.